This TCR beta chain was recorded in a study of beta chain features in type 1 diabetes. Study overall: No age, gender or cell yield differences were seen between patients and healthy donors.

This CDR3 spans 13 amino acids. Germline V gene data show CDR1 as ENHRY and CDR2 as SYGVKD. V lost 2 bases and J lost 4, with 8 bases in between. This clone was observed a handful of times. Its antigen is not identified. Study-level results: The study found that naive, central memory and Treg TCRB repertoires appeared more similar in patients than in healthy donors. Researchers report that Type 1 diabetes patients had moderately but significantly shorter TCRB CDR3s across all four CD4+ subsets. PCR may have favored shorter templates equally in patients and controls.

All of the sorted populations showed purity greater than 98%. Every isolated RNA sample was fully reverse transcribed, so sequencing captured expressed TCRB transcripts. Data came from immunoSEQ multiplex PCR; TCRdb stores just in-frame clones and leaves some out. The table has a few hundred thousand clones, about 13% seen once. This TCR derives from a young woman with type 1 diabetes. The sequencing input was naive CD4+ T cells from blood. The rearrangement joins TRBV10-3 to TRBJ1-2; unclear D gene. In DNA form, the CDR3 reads TGTGCCATCAGTGAGCAGGCAGGCTATGGCTACACCTTC. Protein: CAISEQAGYGYTF.